What follows describes a single TCR beta chain. Produced via immunoSEQ multiplex PCR; TCRdb's table is partial and in-frame only. Of about 390,000 clones in the sample, more than 75% were seen once. The data were taken from a study of blood T cell repertoires in COVID-19. This CDR3 region has 13 residues. CDR1 MNHEY and CDR2 SVGAGI come from the germline V gene. Trimming took 7 bases from V and 2 from J; bases not matched to a gene: 5. The sequence came from a woman aged 50 to 65 who had recovered from COVID-19. The gene calls are TRBV6-5 and TRBJ2-7; 7 bases are shared with TRBD2. Sequenced input: PBMCs or T cells enriched from blood (not recorded which). The CDR3 region has the DNA TGTGCCAGCATGGGGAGGGAAACCTACGAGCAGTACTTC. Amino acid sequence: CASMGRETYEQYF.